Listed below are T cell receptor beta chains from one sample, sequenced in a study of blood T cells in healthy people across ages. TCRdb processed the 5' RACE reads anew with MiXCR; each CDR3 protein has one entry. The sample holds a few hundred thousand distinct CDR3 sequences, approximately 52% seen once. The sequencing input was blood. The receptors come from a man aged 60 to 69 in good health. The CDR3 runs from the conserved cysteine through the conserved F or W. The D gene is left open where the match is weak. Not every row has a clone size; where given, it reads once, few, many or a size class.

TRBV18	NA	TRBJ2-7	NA	CASSPPGRREAEQYF	TGTGCCAGCTCACCGCCGGGCCGCAGGGAGGCCGAGCAGTACTTC
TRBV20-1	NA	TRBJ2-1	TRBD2	CSAITLAGGIYNEQFF	TGCAGTGCCATTACTCTAGCGGGGGGGATATACAATGAGCAGTTCTTC
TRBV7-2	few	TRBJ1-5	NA	CASSSGRARPQHF	TGTGCCAGCAGCTCTGGACGGGCTCGGCCCCAGCATTTT
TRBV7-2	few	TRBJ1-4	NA	CASSPFGEKLFF	TGTGCCAGCAGCCCGTTTGGTGAAAAACTGTTTTTT
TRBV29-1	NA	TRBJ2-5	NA	CSVEDVDYQETQYF	TGCAGCGTTGAAGATGTCGACTACCAAGAGACCCAGTACTTC
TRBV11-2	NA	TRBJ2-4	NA	CASSLYVGVGNIQYF	TGTGCCAGCAGCTTATATGTGGGAGTCGGAAACATTCAGTACTTC
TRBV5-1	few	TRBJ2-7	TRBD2	CASSATLAGGRSEQYF	TGCGCCAGCAGCGCCACTCTAGCGGGAGGGAGAAGCGAGCAGTACTTC
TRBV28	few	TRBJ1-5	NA	CASSLSQGYQPQHF	TGTGCCAGCAGTTTATCGCAGGGATATCAGCCCCAGCATTTT
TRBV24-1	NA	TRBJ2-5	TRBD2	CATSDRLAGVETQYF	TGTGCCACCAGTGATAGACTAGCGGGAGTGGAGACCCAGTACTTC
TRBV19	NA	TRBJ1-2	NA	CASSPYQTGNYGYTF	TGTGCCAGTAGTCCATACCAAACCGGGAACTATGGCTACACCTTC
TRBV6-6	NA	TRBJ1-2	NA	CASSPSQDYGYTF	TGTGCCAGCAGTCCCTCACAGGACTATGGCTACACCTTC
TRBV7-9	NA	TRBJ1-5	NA	CASSLTEKGSNQPQHF	TGTGCCAGCAGCTTAACGGAGAAAGGGAGCAATCAGCCCCAGCATTTT
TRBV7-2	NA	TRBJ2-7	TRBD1	CASSLTGGNGEQYF	TGTGCCAGCAGCCTAACAGGGGGGAATGGCGAGCAGTACTTC
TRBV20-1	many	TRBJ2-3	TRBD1	CSAARGDTQYF	TGCAGTGCCGCCAGGGGGGATACGCAGTATTTT
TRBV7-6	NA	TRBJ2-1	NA	CASSLVTVNEQFF	TGTGCCAGCAGCTTAGTTACAGTAAATGAGCAGTTCTTC
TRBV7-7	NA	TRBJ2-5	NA	CASSYKPGETQYF	TGTGCCAGCAGCTACAAACCCGGGGAGACCCAGTACTTC
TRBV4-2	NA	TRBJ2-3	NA	CASSQGANTDTQYF	TGTGCCAGCAGCCAAGGTGCCAACACAGATACGCAGTATTTT
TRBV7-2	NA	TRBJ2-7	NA	CASRSGSSYNEQYF	TGTGCCAGCAGGTCCGGTAGCTCCTACAATGAGCAGTACTTC
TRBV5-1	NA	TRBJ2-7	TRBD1	CASSLESGTGVNEQYF	TGCGCCAGCAGCTTGGAAAGTGGGACAGGGGTAAATGAGCAGTACTTC
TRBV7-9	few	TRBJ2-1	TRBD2	CASSHQRGGPYNEQFF	TGTGCCAGCAGCCACCAGCGGGGGGGCCCATACAATGAGCAGTTCTTC
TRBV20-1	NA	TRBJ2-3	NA	CSARDEQGAGVHTDTQYF	TGCAGTGCTAGAGATGAGCAGGGGGCGGGGGTACACACAGATACGCAGTATTTT
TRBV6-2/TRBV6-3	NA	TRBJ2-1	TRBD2	CASTREGLASNEQFF	TGTGCCAGCACCCGGGAGGGACTAGCGTCCAATGAGCAGTTCTTC
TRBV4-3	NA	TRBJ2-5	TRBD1	CASSHSSSRQGAPSETQYF	TGCGCCAGCAGCCACTCCTCCTCTCGGCAGGGGGCACCGTCAGAGACCCAGTACTTC
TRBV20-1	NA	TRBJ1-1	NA	CSASNMEREAFF	TGCAGTGCGTCCAACATGGAGCGTGAAGCTTTCTTT
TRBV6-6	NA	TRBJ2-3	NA	CASSPRTDASTDTQYF	TGTGCCAGCAGTCCCCGGACAGATGCGAGCACAGATACGCAGTATTTT
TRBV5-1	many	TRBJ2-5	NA	CASSVTLGRETQYF	TGCGCCAGCAGCGTTACGCTAGGACGGGAGACCCAGTACTTC
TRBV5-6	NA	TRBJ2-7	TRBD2	CASSWGGPYEQYF	TGTGCCAGCAGCTGGGGGGGTCCCTACGAGCAGTACTTC
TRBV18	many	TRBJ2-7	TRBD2	CASSQGSGNEQYF	TGTGCCAGCTCACAGGGTAGCGGGAATGAGCAGTACTTC
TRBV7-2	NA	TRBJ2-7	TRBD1	CASSADRVIPYEQYF	TGTGCCAGCAGCGCGGACAGGGTCATTCCCTACGAGCAGTACTTC
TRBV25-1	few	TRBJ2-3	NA	CASSELASMNTQYF	TGTGCCAGCAGTGAATTAGCTAGCATGAATACGCAGTATTTT
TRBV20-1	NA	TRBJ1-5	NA	CSASESRSNQPQHF	TGCAGTGCTAGTGAGAGTCGGAGCAATCAGCCCCAGCATTTT
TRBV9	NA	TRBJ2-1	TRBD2	CASSVDPAGSRYNEQFF	TGTGCCAGCAGCGTAGACCCAGCGGGAAGTCGTTACAATGAGCAGTTCTTC
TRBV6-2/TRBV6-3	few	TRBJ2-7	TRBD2	CASSHSGRETYEQYF	TGTGCCAGCAGCCATAGCGGGAGGGAGACCTACGAGCAGTACTTC
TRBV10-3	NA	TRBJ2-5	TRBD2	CAIRLSGSHNEQYF	TGTGCCATCAGACTTAGCGGGAGCCACAATGAGCAGTACTTC
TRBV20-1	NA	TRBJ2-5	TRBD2	CSARDGGASGYQETQYF	TGCAGTGCTAGAGATGGAGGCGCTAGCGGGTACCAAGAGACCCAGTACTTC
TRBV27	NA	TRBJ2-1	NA	CASSLNSVGVGAYNEQFF	TGTGCCAGCAGTTTAAACTCAGTCGGGGTGGGGGCCTACAATGAGCAGTTCTTC
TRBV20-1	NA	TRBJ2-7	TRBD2	CSARDPIGGRNEQYF	TGCAGTGCCAGAGACCCGATCGGCGGGAGGAATGAGCAGTACTTC
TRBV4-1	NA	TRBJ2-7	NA	CASSPGQLIVYEQYF	TGCGCCAGCAGCCCCGGACAGCTAATTGTTTACGAGCAGTACTTC
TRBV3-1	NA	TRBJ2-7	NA	CASSPLAGARYEQYF	TGTGCCAGCAGCCCCCTGGCGGGGGCCAGATACGAGCAGTACTTC
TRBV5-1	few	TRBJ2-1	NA	CASSFPGANEQFF	TGCGCCAGCAGCTTCCCTGGTGCAAATGAGCAGTTCTTC
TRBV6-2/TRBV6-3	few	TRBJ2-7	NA	CASTSTYEQYF	TGTGCCAGCACTTCTACGTACGAGCAGTACTTC
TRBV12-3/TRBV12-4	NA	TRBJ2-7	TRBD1	CASSDDRVGAEQYF	TGTGCCAGCAGTGACGACAGGGTGGGGGCCGAGCAGTACTTC
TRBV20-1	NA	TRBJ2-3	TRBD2	CSAGGTSGRNTDTQYF	TGCAGTGCTGGAGGGACTAGCGGGCGTAACACAGATACGCAGTATTTT
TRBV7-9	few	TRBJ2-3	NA	CASSFSGGVGPDTQYF	TGTGCCAGCAGCTTTTCCGGTGGAGTAGGCCCAGATACGCAGTATTTT
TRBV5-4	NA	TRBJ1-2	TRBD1	CASSLGTTGGADYGYTF	TGTGCCAGCAGCTTGGGGACGACAGGGGGCGCGGACTATGGCTACACCTTC
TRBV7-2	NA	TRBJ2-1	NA	CASSATREQFF	TGTGCCAGCAGCGCGACGCGTGAGCAGTTCTTC
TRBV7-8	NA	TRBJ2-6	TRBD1	CASSLRLGTGANSGANVLTF	TGTGCCAGCAGCCTTAGACTGGGGACAGGGGCGAACTCTGGGGCCAACGTCCTGACTTTC
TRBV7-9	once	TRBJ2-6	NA	CASSLFVQRQSGANVLTF	TGTGCCAGCAGCCTATTCGTACAGCGACAATCTGGGGCCAACGTCCTGACTTTC
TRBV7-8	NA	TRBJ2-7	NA	CASSLGLSVYEQYF	TGTGCCAGCAGCTTGGGACTTTCGGTCTACGAGCAGTACTTC
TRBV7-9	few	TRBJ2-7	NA	CASSQGHLTYEQYF	TGTGCCAGCAGCCAGGGACACCTAACCTACGAGCAGTACTTC
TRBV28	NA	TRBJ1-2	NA	CANSTSGTNYGYTF	TGTGCCAACAGCACCTCCGGGACAAACTATGGCTACACCTTC
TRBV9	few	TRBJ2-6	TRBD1	CASSLRDRGGSGANVLTF	TGTGCCAGCAGCCTCCGGGACAGGGGGGGCTCTGGGGCCAACGTCCTGACTTTC
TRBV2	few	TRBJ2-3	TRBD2	CASSEGLAADTQYF	TGTGCCAGCAGTGAGGGACTAGCCGCAGATACGCAGTATTTT
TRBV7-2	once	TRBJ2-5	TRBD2	CASSPRTSGRPTRETQYF	TGTGCCAGCAGCCCACGGACTAGCGGGAGGCCCACACGAGAGACCCAGTACTTC